The 23 T cell receptor beta chains below were found in one sample sequenced in a study of OX40 agonist ivuxolimab in advanced cancers. Sequencing used immunoSEQ multiplex PCR; TCRdb keeps in-frame clones, though not all of them. The data hold around 70,000 clones, with 91% observed a single time. The source was CD4+ or CD8+ T cells sorted from blood, collected in a trial of the OX40 agonist ivuxolimab. These receptors were obtained from an adult with an advanced solid tumor such as melanoma, head and neck, liver or kidney cancer.

V is TRBV15 and J is TRBJ1-5; maybe TRBD1 (5 bases). V gave up 0 bases and J gave up 7 bases, with 13 bases separating them. Germline values: CDR1 LNHNV, CDR2 YYDKDF (reference sequence). The CDR3 sequence is 15 residues long. The CDR3 loop reads CATSREAGGNQPQHF. CDR3 DNA: TGTGCCACCAGCAGAGAGGCGGGGGGGAACCAGCCCCAGCATTTT.

The chain has TRBV9 and TRBJ2-3; D is perhaps TRBD1 or TRBD2 (5 bases each). The CDR3 is 13 residues long. The germline V gene encodes CDR1 SGDLS and CDR2 YYNGEE. The germline V and J ends were trimmed by 7 bases and 2 bases, with 11 bases remaining between them. CDR3 protein: CASGGPLTDTQYF. The CDR3 region has the DNA TGTGCCAGCGGGGGACCCCTCACAGATACGCAGTATTTT.

This sequence joins TRBV2 and TRBJ2-5; TRBD1 agrees at 10 bases. Looked up from germline, CDR1 is SNHLY and CDR2 is FYNNEI. The CDR3 has 14 residues. V lost 3 bases and J lost 7; bases outside the gene matches: 5. The CDR3 sequence is CASSDGTGVGTQYF. The CDR3 DNA follows: TGTGCCAGCAGTGATGGGACAGGGGTAGGGACCCAGTACTTC.

The CDR3 spells CASSQGRQGVKQYF. CDR3 in DNA: TGTGCCAGCAGCCAAGGTAGACAGGGTGTGAAGCAGTACTTC. The chain combines TRBV14 with TRBJ2-7; TRBD1 aligns across 7 bases. The V gene end was trimmed by 1 base and the J gene end by 8 bases; junction bases not matched to a gene: 8. The CDR3 consists of 14 residues. In germline, CDR1 is SGHDN, CDR2 FVKESK.

This chain links TRBV19 with TRBJ2-7; 8 bases map to TRBD2. This CDR3 comprises 15 residues. CDR1 LNHDA and CDR2 SQIVND come from the germline V gene (reference sequence). V shed 4 bases and J 7 bases; nucleotides not matched to a gene: 12. DNA for the CDR3: TGTGCCAGTAGTAGGGTTTCAGCGGGAGATGGAGAGCAGTACTTC. Protein: CASSRVSAGDGEQYF.

The chain joins TRBV7-8 to TRBJ2-5; 8 nucleotides line up with TRBD1. The J call could be wrong; TRBJ2-7 is a better fit for the DNA end. This CDR3 has 15 residues. Germline V gives CDR1 SGHVS, CDR2 FQNEAQ. Here the CDR3 DNA reads TGTGCCAGCAGCTTAGTCCAGGGGGCACCCTACGAGCAGTACTTC. This gives the protein CASSLVQGAPYEQYF.

The gene calls are TRBV6-5 and TRBJ2-7; no firm D call. The CDR3 sequence is 11 residues long. Between the trimmed V and J ends, which lost 5 bases and 4 bases, there was a span of 6 bases. Germline CDR1 reads MNHEY; CDR2 reads SVGAGI. As DNA, the CDR3 is TGTGCCAGCAGTCCCGATTACGAGCAGTACTTC. It yields the protein CASSPDYEQYF.

The chain uses TRBV5-8 and TRBJ2-7; D not resolved. The CDR3 totals 13 residues. V lost 0 bases and J 2 bases, leaving 6 bases between the germline ends. Per germline, CDR1 SGHTS and CDR2 YDEGEE. The CDR3 DNA reads as TGTGCCAGCAGCTTGGACAGAGCCTACGAGCAGTACTTC. It yields the protein CASSLDRAYEQYF.

V usage is TRBV7-3 and J usage is TRBJ2-7; 9 positions agree with TRBD2. The CDR3 contains 14 residues. CDR1 is SGHTA and CDR2 is FQGTGA in the germline V gene. V trimming: 2 bases; J trimming: 3 bases; junction bases outside the gene matches: 2. DNA for the CDR3: TGTGCCAGCAGCTTATCTAGCGGGAACTACGAGCAGTACTTC. This translates into CASSLSSGNYEQYF.

The gene calls are TRBV11-2 and TRBJ1-1, with 11 bases fitting TRBD1. V trimming: 3 bases; J trimming: 5 bases; junction bases outside the gene matches: 2. The length of the CDR3 is 14 residues. Germline values: CDR1 SGHAT, CDR2 FQNNGV. The CDR3 here is CASSLDRGPTEAFF. CDR3 DNA: TGTGCCAGCAGCTTGGACAGGGGGCCGACTGAAGCTTTCTTT.

The genes are TRBV27 and TRBJ1-1, with D perhaps matching TRBD1 (5 bases). V dropped 2 bases and J dropped 4 bases, with 11 bases sitting between them. There are 14 residues in the CDR3. CDR1 and CDR2 (germline): MNHEY, SMNVEV (reference sequence). The CDR3 loop reads CASSLRGSGTEAFF. In nucleotides, the CDR3 is TGTGCCAGCAGTTTAAGGGGCTCCGGCACTGAAGCTTTCTTT.

The chain is built from TRBV10-2 and TRBJ1-6; a weak D match, TRBD1 (6 bases). Trimming left V 6 bases short and J 14 bases short, with 20 bases between. Germline CDR1 is WSHSY and CDR2 is SAAADI. The CDR3 spans 14 residues. CDR3 DNA sequence: TGCGCCAGCAGCAACACAAACAGGGAGGTGTCCCTCCACTTT. Amino acids: CASSNTNREVSLHF.

This chain joins TRBV5-1 and TRBJ2-7; 11 positions match TRBD1. This CDR3 is 14 amino acids long. Looked up from germline, CDR1 is SGHRS and CDR2 is YFSETQ. The trim removed 4 bases at V and 5 bases at J, leaving 5 bases unmatched. The CDR3 reads CASSPGTGGNEQYF. CDR3 coding DNA: TGCGCCAGCAGCCCGGGGACAGGGGGAAACGAGCAGTACTTC.

CDR3 DNA sequence: TGCGCCAGCAGTCAATCGGTCCAGATATATAGCAATCAGCCCCAGCATTTT. Translating it yields CASSQSVQIYSNQPQHF. This sequence joins TRBV23-1 and TRBJ1-5, with D uncertain. TRBV23-1 has ORF status, its function being uncertain. V gave up 0 bases and J gave up 0 bases, with 12 bases separating them. The CDR3 length is 17 residues.

The J gene is TRBJ2-7, the V gene TRBV5-4, with TRBD2 as a possible D gene (5 bases). Germline loops: CDR1 SGHNT, CDR2 YYREEE (reference sequence). V was pared by 1 base and J by 7 bases, with 15 bases between. The CDR3 runs to 14 residues. DNA for the CDR3: TGTGCCAGCAGCTTGTGGAGCGGCTCCGGGGAGCAGTACTTC. Residues: CASSLWSGSGEQYF.

V usage is TRBV9 and J usage is TRBJ2-7, with D perhaps TRBD2 (6 bases). The V and J ends lost 3 bases and 10 bases respectively, with 11 bases between them. Germline V gives CDR1 SGDLS, CDR2 YYNGEE. The CDR3 covers 11 residues. The CDR3 nucleotides are TGTGCCAGCAGCGATAGACTAGTACAGTACTTC. Amino acid sequence: CASSDRLVQYF.

V and J are TRBV7-2 and TRBJ2-1; D possibly matches TRBD1 or TRBD2 (7 bases each). The CDR3 covers 15 residues. Germline CDR1 reads SGHTA; CDR2 reads FQGNSA. V shed 6 bases and J shed 7 bases, with 19 bases lying between them. The chain's CDR3 is CASREGGGRPNEQFF. CDR3 DNA: TGTGCCAGCAGAGAAGGGGGCGGGAGACCGAATGAGCAGTTCTTC. The variable domain in full, with the rest retrieved from reference TRBV7-2 and TRBJ2-1, is GAGVSQSPSNKVTEKGKDVELRCDPISGHTALYWYRQSLGQGLEFLIYFQGNSAPDKSGLPSDRFSAERTGGSVSTLTIQRTQQEDSAVYLCASREGGGRPNEQFFGPGTRLTVL.

This rearrangement joins TRBV7-6 to TRBJ2-5; possible D gene TRBD2, 6 bases. Per germline, CDR1 SGHVS and CDR2 FNYEAQ. Between the trimmed V and J ends, which lost 4 bases and 3 bases, there was a span of 15 bases. The CDR3 has 15 amino acids. The CDR3 spells CASSSPTGLKETQYF. The CDR3 region has the DNA TGTGCCAGCAGCTCTCCGACGGGACTCAAAGAGACCCAGTACTTC.

The V call is TRBV5-6, the J call TRBJ2-5, with D perhaps matching TRBD2 (7 bases). This CDR3 contains 15 residues. Trimming took off 5 bases at V and 1 base at J, with 15 bases between the two ends. Per germline, CDR1 SGHDT and CDR2 YYEEEE. CDR3 DNA sequence: TGTGCCAGCAGGGGAGGCGGGGGCGGCCAAGAGACCCAGTACTTC. Its translation is CASRGGGGGQETQYF.

The gene calls are TRBV4-1 and TRBJ1-6, with D maybe TRBD1 (5 bases). V lost 3 bases, J lost 2 bases, and 8 bases lay in between. The CDR3 consists of 15 residues. Germline lookup yields CDR1 MGHRA and CDR2 YSYEKL. The CDR3 coding sequence is TGCGCCAGCAGCCAGGGGGGGGCCTATAATTCACCCCTCCACTTT. It yields the protein CASSQGGAYNSPLHF.

The chain combines TRBV27 with TRBJ1-2; 7 bases align to TRBD1. V gave up 6 bases and J gave up 4 bases; unmatched junction bases: 8. The germline CDR1 and CDR2 sequences are MNHEY and SMNVEV (reference sequence). This CDR3 is built from 14 residues. The CDR3 DNA sequence: TGTGCCAGCAGCCCACTACAGGGGCTCTATGGCTACACCTTC. Amino acids: CASSPLQGLYGYTF.

Regarding this clone: The sample carries other DNA sequences with the same CDR3. The chain has TRBV19 and TRBJ1-5; perhaps TRBD1 as D (5 bases). In germline, CDR1 is LNHDA, CDR2 SQIVND (reference sequence). The CDR3 runs to 15 residues. The V end was cut by 3 bases, the J end by 2 bases, with 11 bases between. This CDR3 reads CASSISGSGNQPQHF. Here the CDR3 DNA reads TGTGCCAGTAGTATTTCAGGGTCCGGCAATCAGCCCCAGCATTTT.

The gene calls are TRBV16 and TRBJ2-6; TRBD2 might be the D (6 bases). The CDR3 sequence is 15 residues long. Germline V gene data show CDR1 as KGHSY and CDR2 as FQNENV. Trimming cost V 2 bases and J 4 bases, with 9 bases left between them. Written as DNA, the CDR3 is TGTGCCAGCAGCCAACTCGGGGGAGGGGCCAACGTCCTGACTTTC. Translation gives CASSQLGGGANVLTF.